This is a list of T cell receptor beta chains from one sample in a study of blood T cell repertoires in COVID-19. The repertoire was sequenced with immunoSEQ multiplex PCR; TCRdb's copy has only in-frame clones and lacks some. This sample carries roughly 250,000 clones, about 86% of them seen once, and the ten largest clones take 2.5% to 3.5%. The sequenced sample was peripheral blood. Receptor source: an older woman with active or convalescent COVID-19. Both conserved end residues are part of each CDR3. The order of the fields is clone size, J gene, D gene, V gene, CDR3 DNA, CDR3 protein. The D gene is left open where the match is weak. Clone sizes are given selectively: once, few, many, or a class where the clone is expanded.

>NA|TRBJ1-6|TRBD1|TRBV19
TGTGCCAGCTCCGAGCGGGACAGGAATTCACCCCTCCACTTT
CASSERDRNSPLHF
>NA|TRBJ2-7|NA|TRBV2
TGTGCCAGCAGTGCGTTAAGGGGGTCCTACGAGCAGTACTTC
CASSALRGSYEQYF
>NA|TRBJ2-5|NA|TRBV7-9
TGTGCCAGCAGCTTAGGCAGGGATTCAGAGACCCAGTACTTC
CASSLGRDSETQYF
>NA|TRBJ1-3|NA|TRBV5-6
TGTGCCAGCAGCCTGGAAGGGCGGGCCGGAAACACCATATATTTT
CASSLEGRAGNTIYF
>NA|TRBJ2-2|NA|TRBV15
TGTGCCACCCCCACAAACACCGGGGAGCTGTTTTTT
CATPTNTGELFF
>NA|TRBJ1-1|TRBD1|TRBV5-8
TGTGCCAGCAACCTCCGGGACAGGGCCACTGAAGCTTTCTTT
CASNLRDRATEAFF
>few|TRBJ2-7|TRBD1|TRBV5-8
TGTGCCAGCAGCCCTGGACAGGGTTCTGTGGACGAGCAGTACTTC
CASSPGQGSVDEQYF
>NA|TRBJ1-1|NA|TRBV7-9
TGTGCCAGCAGCTTCCACCGGGACACGAACACTGAAGCTTTCTTT
CASSFHRDTNTEAFF
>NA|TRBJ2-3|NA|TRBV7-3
TGTGCCAGCAGCTTATCTCCATCCGGGACTCCCTCCACAGATACGCAGTATTTT
CASSLSPSGTPSTDTQYF
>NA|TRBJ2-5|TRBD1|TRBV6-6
TGTGCCAGCAGTCGATCAGGGGGCTCCCTCGAGACCCAGTACTTC
CASSRSGGSLETQYF
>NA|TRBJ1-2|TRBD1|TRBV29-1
TGCAGCGTGACGACAGGGGGTTATGGCTACACCTTC
CSVTTGGYGYTF
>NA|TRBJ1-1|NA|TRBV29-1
TGCAGCGTTTGCTATCTAGGACAGTTGAACACTGAAGCTTTCTTT
CSVCYLGQLNTEAFF
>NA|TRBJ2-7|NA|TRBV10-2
TGCGCCAGCAGTGAGTCGGGGGGGACAGGAAGGACCTACGAGCAGTACTTC
CASSESGGTGRTYEQYF
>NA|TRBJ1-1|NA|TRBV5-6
TGTGCCAGCAGCTCCGGGACTGGAAAAGCTTTCTTT
CASSSGTGKAFF
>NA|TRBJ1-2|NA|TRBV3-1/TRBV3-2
TGTGCCAGCAGCCAAGATAATGGGGGGTGGTACTATGGCTACACCTTC
CASSQDNGGWYYGYTF
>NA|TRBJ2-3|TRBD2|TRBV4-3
TGCGCCAGCAGCCCCCGTAGCGGGGGACCAGATACGCAGTATTTT
CASSPRSGGPDTQYF